The 30 T cell receptor beta chains in this list originate from one sample, sequenced in a study of blood T cell repertoires in COVID-19. TCRdb's table, derived via immunoSEQ multiplex PCR, lists solely in-frame clones and lacks some. The repertoire holds nearly 300,000 clones, under 90% seen once, with 2.5% to 3.5% in the top ten. The specimen sequenced was PBMCs or T cells enriched from blood (not recorded which). The receptors were gathered from a woman aged 45-60 years who had been exposed to COVID-19.

V usage is TRBV4-1 and J usage is TRBJ1-6; D not resolved. The V gene lost 0 bases and the J gene lost 0 bases, with 9 bases spanning the gap. Germline V gives CDR1 MGHRA, CDR2 YSYEKL. This CDR3 has 17 amino acids. CDR3 sequence: CASSQDPRSSYNSPLHF. The CDR3 bases are TGCGCCAGCAGCCAAGATCCTAGGAGCTCCTATAATTCACCCCTCCACTTT.

This chain connects TRBV19 to TRBJ1-6, with D possibly being TRBD1 (5 bases). V shed 4 bases and J shed 10 bases, with 11 bases lying between them. The CDR3 extends over 13 amino acids. CDR1 LNHDA and CDR2 SQIVND come from the germline V gene (reference sequence). CDR3 amino acids: CASSRQIRSPLHF. The CDR3 nucleotides read TGTGCCAGTAGTAGACAGATTCGGTCACCCCTCCACTTT.

V usage is TRBV28 and J usage is TRBJ2-5; no firm D call. The CDR3 runs to 15 residues. Germline CDR1 and CDR2: MDHEN and SYDVKM. Trimming stripped 2 bases from V and 10 bases from J, with 20 bases between. CDR3 DNA: TGTGCCAGCAGTTTAAGGTACATAGGTGAGTCGGGCCAGTACTTC. This sequence encodes CASSLRYIGESGQYF.

This clone occurred a few times. The V gene is TRBV28, the J gene TRBJ1-2; possibly TRBD1 for D (6 bases). The CDR3 has 16 amino acids. V shed 2 bases and J shed 4 bases, with 17 bases lying between them. The V gene's germline CDR1 is MDHEN and CDR2 SYDVKM. CDR3 sequence: CASSLPFGRGGYGYTF. In DNA form, the CDR3 reads TGTGCCAGCAGTTTACCCTTCGGGAGGGGGGGCTATGGCTACACCTTC.

The count of this clone is one. This chain links TRBV18 with TRBJ1-5, with 10 bases that match TRBD1. Trimming cost V 6 bases and J 9 bases; bases outside gene matches: 11. CDR3 length equals 15 residues. Germline loops: CDR1 KGHSH, CDR2 LQKENI. The CDR3 DNA reads TGTGCCAGCTCGTCAGAGGACAGGGGGTCTCTGCCCCAGCATTTT. The encoded protein is CASSSEDRGSLPQHF.

The chain carries TRBV18 and TRBJ2-1; 9 bases map to TRBD1. Germline V lookup: CDR1 KGHSH, CDR2 LQKENI. The CDR3 has 16 residues. J was trimmed by 2 bases and V by 3 bases; bases with no gene match: 5. DNA of the CDR3: TGTGCCAGCTCACCGCCTAGGACAGGGGCCTACAATGAGCAGTTCTTC. Protein product: CASSPPRTGAYNEQFF.

The gene calls are TRBV28 and TRBJ2-2, with 13 bases that match TRBD2. V was pared by 2 bases and J by 7 bases, with 4 bases of the junction left unmatched. The CDR3 runs 16 residues. Germline V gives CDR1 MDHEN, CDR2 SYDVKM. The CDR3 sequence is CASSLTSGGAIGELFF. For the CDR3, the DNA is TGTGCCAGCAGTTTAACTAGCGGGGGGGCTATCGGGGAGCTGTTTTTT.

This clone was seen only once. As DNA, the CDR3 is TGTGCCAGCAGCCCGGAGAGCCAAGAGACCCAGTACTTC. Translating gives CASSPESQETQYF. This chain connects TRBV5-4 to TRBJ2-5; the D is unclear. Germline loops: CDR1 SGHNT, CDR2 YYREEE (reference sequence). V was cut by 4 bases and J by 1 base, with 8 bases left in between. This CDR3 contains 13 residues.

The genes are TRBV27 and TRBJ1-2; D may be TRBD1 (6 bases). Germline CDR1 is MNHEY and CDR2 is SMNVEV (reference sequence). The CDR3 extends over 16 amino acids. V was clipped by 7 bases and J by 6 bases, with 24 bases between them. The CDR3 sequence: CASNVGVALQGDGYTF. The CDR3 DNA reads as TGTGCCAGCAACGTTGGTGTGGCCCTACAGGGAGATGGCTACACCTTC.

The V call is TRBV4-1, the J call TRBJ1-2; possible D gene TRBD1, 5 bases. CDR3 length: 17 amino acids. Trimming stripped 1 base from V and 4 bases from J, with 19 bases between. The germline V gene encodes CDR1 MGHRA and CDR2 YSYEKL. The CDR3 nucleotides read TGCGCCAGCAGCCAAGGATCCGGGACTATCCTGGGCTATGGCTACACCTTC. This encodes CASSQGSGTILGYGYTF.

CDR3: CASSSGTGGNEKLFF. The CDR3 DNA reads TGTGCCAGCAGCTCAGGGACAGGAGGGAATGAAAAACTGTTTTTT. V and J are TRBV7-6 and TRBJ1-4; 8 bases match TRBD1. J lost 5 bases, V lost 4 bases, and 6 bases had no gene match. Germline-derived CDR1 and CDR2 are SGHVS and FNYEAQ. The CDR3 is 15 residues long.

This clone was picked up a small number of times. This chain uses TRBV2 with TRBJ1-1; D is perhaps TRBD1 (6 bases). The germline V gene encodes CDR1 SNHLY and CDR2 FYNNEI. The CDR3 has 18 amino acids. Between the trimmed V and J ends, which lost 6 bases and 1 base, there was a span of 24 bases. CDR3 in amino acids: CASSGDWDNKMRNTEAFF. CDR3 in DNA: TGTGCCAGCAGCGGAGATTGGGACAACAAGATGAGGAACACTGAAGCTTTCTTT.

The chain combines TRBV19 with TRBJ1-2, with D uncertain. Trimming removed 0 bases at V and 5 bases at J, with 13 bases between. The CDR3 has 15 amino acids. From germline, CDR1 is LNHDA and CDR2 SQIVND (reference sequence). CDR3 protein: CASSIDPWSAYGYTF. CDR3 bases: TGTGCCAGTAGTATAGATCCTTGGTCAGCGTATGGCTACACCTTC.

In DNA, the CDR3 is TGTGCCAGCAGTGTCCAGACAGGCCCGGGAGATACGCAGTATTTT. Translation: CASSVQTGPGDTQYF. The chain employs TRBV6-4 and TRBJ2-3; weak D call: TRBD1 (6 bases). Trimming pared 4 bases from V and 5 bases from J, leaving 16 bases between. There are 15 residues in the CDR3. Germline CDR1 MRHNA, CDR2 SNTAGT.

This chain links TRBV5-1 with TRBJ2-2; D is uncertain. Per germline, CDR1 SGHRS and CDR2 YFSETQ. CDR3 length equals 15 residues. V was shortened by 0 bases and J by 0 bases, with 6 bases between the two germline ends. In DNA form, the CDR3 reads TGCGCCAGCAGCTTGGCCTGGCCGAACACCGGGGAGCTGTTTTTT. Its protein is CASSLAWPNTGELFF.

The count of this clone is one. This chain uses TRBV28 with TRBJ1-5; 7 bases agree with TRBD1. The CDR3 sequence is 14 residues long. Germline CDR1 is MDHEN and CDR2 is SYDVKM. V was pared by 7 bases and J by 11 bases, with 14 bases of the junction left unmatched. CDR3 in DNA: TGTGCCAGCAATCCAGGGGGTACACTCCTCACCCAGCATTTT. This encodes CASNPGGTLLTQHF.

The chain links TRBV5-1 to TRBJ2-1, with a tentative D call TRBD1 (6 bases). Germline lookup yields CDR1 SGHRS and CDR2 YFSETQ. The CDR3 extends over 16 amino acids. Between the trimmed V and J ends, which lost 2 bases and 2 bases, there was a span of 14 bases. CDR3 in DNA: TGCGCCAGCAGCTTAGCCAGGGGCCTTACCTACAATGAGCAGTTCTTC. This translates into CASSLARGLTYNEQFF. Together with reference TRBV5-1 and TRBJ2-1, the CDR3 gives the full variable domain: KAGVTQTPRYLIKTRGQQVTLSCSPISGHRSVSWYQQTPGQGLQFLFEYFSETQRNKGNFPGRFSGRQFSNSRSEMNVSTLELGDSALYLCASSLARGLTYNEQFFGPGTRLTVL.

This clone was recorded a few times. This sequence joins TRBV10-3 and TRBJ2-1, with a weak D call TRBD1 (6 bases). Germline V gives CDR1 ENHRY, CDR2 SYGVKD. Trimming left V 9 bases short and J 3 bases short, with 15 bases between. The CDR3 sequence is 14 residues long. The CDR3: CAISSGQSYNEQFF. CDR3 nucleotide sequence: TGTGCCATATCCTCTGGACAGAGCTACAATGAGCAGTTCTTC.

The V call is TRBV28, the J call TRBJ1-4; the D gene is possibly TRBD1 (5 bases). The length of the CDR3 is 14 residues. The germline V gene has CDR1 MDHEN and CDR2 SYDVKM. V was cut by 3 bases and J by 7 bases, with 12 bases left in between. CDR3 in DNA: TGTGCCAGCAGTTTGGTGCAGGGCCGTGAAAAACTGTTTTTT. Translation: CASSLVQGREKLFF.

The chain is built from TRBV20-1 and TRBJ2-5, with D hard to call. The germline V and J ends were trimmed by 6 bases and 3 bases, with 5 bases remaining between them. Per the germline V gene, CDR1 is DFQATT and CDR2 is SNEGSKA (reference sequence). This CDR3 region has 10 residues. CDR3 in DNA: TGCAGTGCGCGAAAAGAGACCCAGTACTTC. This codes for CSARKETQYF.

This chain joins TRBV21-1 and TRBJ1-1; TRBD1 reflects the table's D call only, with no check against the DNA. TRBV21-1 is reported as a pseudogene. This CDR3 has 12 residues. CDR3 nucleotides: TGTGCCAGCAGCGCCCCATTGGCAGAAGCTTTCTTT. Protein product: CASSAPLAEAFF.

The chain links TRBV7-9 to TRBJ1-1, with D unresolved. This CDR3 is built from 15 residues. V was clipped by 3 bases and J by 1 base, with 12 bases between them. The germline gives CDR1 SEHNR, CDR2 FQNEAQ (reference sequence). The CDR3, as DNA: TGTGCCAGCAGCTTGAAGAGGGCACAGAACACTGAAGCTTTCTTT. Its translation is CASSLKRAQNTEAFF.

The V call is TRBV4-1, the J call TRBJ2-3; the D gene is possibly TRBD2 (5 bases). The CDR3 contains 17 residues. CDR1 and CDR2 (germline): MGHRA, YSYEKL. With 1 base removed from V and 4 bases from J, the gap between germline ends came to 18 bases. The CDR3 spells CASSQVGRPAAADTQYF. The CDR3 nucleotides are TGCGCCAGCAGCCAAGTAGGCCGCCCGGCAGCGGCAGATACGCAGTATTTT.

The chain carries TRBV7-8 and TRBJ1-2; D possibly corresponds to TRBD1 (5 bases). CDR1 SGHVS and CDR2 FQNEAQ come from the germline V gene. Trimming left V 3 bases short and J 5 bases short, with 13 bases between. The length of the CDR3 is 14 residues. In DNA form, the CDR3 reads TGTGCCAGCAGCTTGGACCAGGGTCGGTATGGCTACACCTTC. It codes for CASSLDQGRYGYTF.

This clone came up once. This chain joins TRBV6-5 and TRBJ2-1; tentative D call: TRBD1 (5 bases). The CDR3 extends over 13 amino acids. V lost 7 bases and J lost 7, with 14 bases in between. Germline V lookup: CDR1 MNHEY, CDR2 SVGAGI. The CDR3 protein is CASNAGLWNEQFF. In DNA form, the CDR3 reads TGTGCCAGCAACGCAGGGTTGTGGAATGAGCAGTTCTTC.

This clone was detected only once. The genes are TRBV27 and TRBJ2-7; D is possibly TRBD2 (5 bases). CDR1 and CDR2 (germline): MNHEY, SMNVEV (reference sequence). The CDR3 runs 14 residues. The V end lost 5 bases, the J end lost 0 bases, and 11 bases lay between the germline ends. As DNA, the CDR3 is TGTGCCAGCAGTCCAGGAGGCTTCTCCTACGAGCAGTACTTC. Translating it yields CASSPGGFSYEQYF.

The V gene is TRBV7-9, the J gene TRBJ1-1, with 8 bases aligning to TRBD1. Germline CDR1 is SEHNR and CDR2 is FQNEAQ (reference sequence). This CDR3 has 15 amino acids. V lost 4 bases, J lost 4 bases, and 8 bases stayed unmatched. As DNA, the CDR3 is TGTGCCAGCAGCTCAGCAGGGGGCCGGGTCACTGAAGCTTTCTTT. This codes for CASSSAGGRVTEAFF. Full variable domain (outside the CDR3, taken from reference TRBV7-9 and TRBJ1-1): DTGVSQNPRHKITKRGQNVTFRCDPISEHNRLYWYRQTLGQGPEFLTYFQNEAQLEKSRLLSDRFSAERPKGSFSTLEIQRTEQGDSAMYLCASSSAGGRVTEAFFGQGTRLTVV.

The chain uses TRBV5-1 and TRBJ2-3, with 13 bases that match TRBD2. The CDR3 runs to 16 residues. V shed 4 bases and J 2 bases; nucleotides not matched to a gene: 4. Germline loops: CDR1 SGHRS, CDR2 YFSETQ. The CDR3 sequence: CASSETSGGFTDTQYF. The CDR3 bases are TGCGCCAGCAGCGAGACTAGCGGGGGGTTCACAGATACGCAGTATTTT. Together with reference TRBV5-1 and TRBJ2-3, the CDR3 gives the full variable domain: KAGVTQTPRYLIKTRGQQVTLSCSPISGHRSVSWYQQTPGQGLQFLFEYFSETQRNKGNFPGRFSGRQFSNSRSEMNVSTLELGDSALYLCASSETSGGFTDTQYFGPGTRLTVL.

The chain has TRBV5-4 and TRBJ2-2; D is possibly TRBD1 (5 bases). Germline values: CDR1 SGHNT, CDR2 YYREEE (reference sequence). CDR3 length equals 15 residues. V lost 2 bases and J 4 bases, leaving 12 bases between the germline ends. The CDR3 sequence: CASSFWQGGTGELFF. The CDR3, as DNA: TGTGCCAGCAGCTTTTGGCAGGGTGGCACCGGGGAGCTGTTTTTT. The full variable domain, its missing parts supplied by reference TRBV5-4 and TRBJ2-2, is ETGVTQSPTHLIKTRGQQVTLRCSSQSGHNTVSWYQQALGQGPQFIFQYYREEENGRGNFPPRFSGLQFPNYSSELNVNALELDDSALYLCASSFWQGGTGELFFGEGSRLTVL.

The chain carries TRBV27 and TRBJ2-1, with 10 nucleotides matching TRBD2. This CDR3 has 19 residues. The V and J ends lost 0 bases and 0 bases, in that order; junction bases with no gene match: 8. The germline gives CDR1 MNHEY, CDR2 SMNVEV (reference sequence). CDR3 DNA: TGTGCCAGCAGTTTATCGGTAGCGGGGGGTCGAAGCTCCTACAATGAGCAGTTCTTC. Encoded protein: CASSLSVAGGRSSYNEQFF.